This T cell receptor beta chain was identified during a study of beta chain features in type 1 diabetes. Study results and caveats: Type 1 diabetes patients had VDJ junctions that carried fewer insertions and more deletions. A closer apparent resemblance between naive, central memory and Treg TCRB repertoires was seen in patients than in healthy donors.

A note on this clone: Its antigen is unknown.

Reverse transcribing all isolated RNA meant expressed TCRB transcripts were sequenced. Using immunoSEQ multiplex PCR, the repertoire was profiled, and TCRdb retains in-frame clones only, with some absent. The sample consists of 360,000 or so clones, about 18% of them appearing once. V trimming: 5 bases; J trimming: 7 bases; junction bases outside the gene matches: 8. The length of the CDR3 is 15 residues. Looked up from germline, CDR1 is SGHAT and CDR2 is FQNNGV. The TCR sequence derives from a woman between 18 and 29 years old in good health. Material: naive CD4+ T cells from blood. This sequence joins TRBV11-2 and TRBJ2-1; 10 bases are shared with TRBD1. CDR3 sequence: CASSLRQGAGNEQFF. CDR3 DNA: TGTGCCAGCAGCCTCCGACAGGGGGCAGGGAATGAGCAGTTCTTC.